Below, one T cell receptor (beta chain) is given with its context. The antigen is unknown. MiXCR, applied by TCRdb to the reads, yields one record per CDR3 protein. The sample includes roughly 78,000 distinct CDR3 sequences, 35% to 50% of them seen just once. The data stem from a study of T cell repertoires in cytomegalovirus infection. Whole-study context: In the study, CMV epitopes included recently identified HLA-C-restricted and well-studied HLA-B-restricted ones. CMV infection plus the matching HLA type was flagged by public TCR beta signatures. Study findings and constraints: In two of eight donors, the top clonotype was HLA-C-restricted CMV-specific.

The material was CD8+ T cells from cultured PBMCs, obtained from culture after CMV antigen stimulation. This receptor was identified in a human donor in good health (CMV status not recorded). Some clones in this sample may be carry-over from other donors' samples.

The CDR3 sequence is CASSPGGGQGANEQYF. DNA of the CDR3: TGTGCCAGCAGCCCCGGAGGCGGGCAGGGGGCCAACGAGCAGTACTTC. The chain is built from TRBV9 and TRBJ2-7; 8 bases are shared with TRBD1. Unmatched junction bases numbered 14, after V lost 4 bases and J lost 5 bases. CDR3 size: 16 residues. Per the germline V gene, CDR1 is SGDLS and CDR2 is YYNGEE.